The clone carrying this T cell receptor beta chain was found once. The data belong to a study of blood T cell repertoires in COVID-19. For the study at large: Sample material is recorded as cDNA or gDNA derived from T cells, B-cell-depleted T cells, or PBMCs.

Data came from immunoSEQ multiplex PCR; TCRdb stores just in-frame clones and leaves some out. The sample has about 140,000 clones; 86% are singletons. The germline CDR1 and CDR2 sequences are SGHRS and YFSETQ. Trimming took off 4 bases at V and 2 bases at J, with 15 bases between the two ends. This CDR3 region has 15 residues. The sequenced material came from peripheral blood. This clonotype was sampled from a woman aged 60-75 years with acute or convalescent COVID-19. The V call is TRBV5-1, the J call TRBJ2-5; weak D call: TRBD2 (7 bases). In DNA, the CDR3 is TGCGCCAGCAGCCGACTAGGGGGGGCACAAGAGACCCAGTACTTC. Its protein product is CASSRLGGAQETQYF.